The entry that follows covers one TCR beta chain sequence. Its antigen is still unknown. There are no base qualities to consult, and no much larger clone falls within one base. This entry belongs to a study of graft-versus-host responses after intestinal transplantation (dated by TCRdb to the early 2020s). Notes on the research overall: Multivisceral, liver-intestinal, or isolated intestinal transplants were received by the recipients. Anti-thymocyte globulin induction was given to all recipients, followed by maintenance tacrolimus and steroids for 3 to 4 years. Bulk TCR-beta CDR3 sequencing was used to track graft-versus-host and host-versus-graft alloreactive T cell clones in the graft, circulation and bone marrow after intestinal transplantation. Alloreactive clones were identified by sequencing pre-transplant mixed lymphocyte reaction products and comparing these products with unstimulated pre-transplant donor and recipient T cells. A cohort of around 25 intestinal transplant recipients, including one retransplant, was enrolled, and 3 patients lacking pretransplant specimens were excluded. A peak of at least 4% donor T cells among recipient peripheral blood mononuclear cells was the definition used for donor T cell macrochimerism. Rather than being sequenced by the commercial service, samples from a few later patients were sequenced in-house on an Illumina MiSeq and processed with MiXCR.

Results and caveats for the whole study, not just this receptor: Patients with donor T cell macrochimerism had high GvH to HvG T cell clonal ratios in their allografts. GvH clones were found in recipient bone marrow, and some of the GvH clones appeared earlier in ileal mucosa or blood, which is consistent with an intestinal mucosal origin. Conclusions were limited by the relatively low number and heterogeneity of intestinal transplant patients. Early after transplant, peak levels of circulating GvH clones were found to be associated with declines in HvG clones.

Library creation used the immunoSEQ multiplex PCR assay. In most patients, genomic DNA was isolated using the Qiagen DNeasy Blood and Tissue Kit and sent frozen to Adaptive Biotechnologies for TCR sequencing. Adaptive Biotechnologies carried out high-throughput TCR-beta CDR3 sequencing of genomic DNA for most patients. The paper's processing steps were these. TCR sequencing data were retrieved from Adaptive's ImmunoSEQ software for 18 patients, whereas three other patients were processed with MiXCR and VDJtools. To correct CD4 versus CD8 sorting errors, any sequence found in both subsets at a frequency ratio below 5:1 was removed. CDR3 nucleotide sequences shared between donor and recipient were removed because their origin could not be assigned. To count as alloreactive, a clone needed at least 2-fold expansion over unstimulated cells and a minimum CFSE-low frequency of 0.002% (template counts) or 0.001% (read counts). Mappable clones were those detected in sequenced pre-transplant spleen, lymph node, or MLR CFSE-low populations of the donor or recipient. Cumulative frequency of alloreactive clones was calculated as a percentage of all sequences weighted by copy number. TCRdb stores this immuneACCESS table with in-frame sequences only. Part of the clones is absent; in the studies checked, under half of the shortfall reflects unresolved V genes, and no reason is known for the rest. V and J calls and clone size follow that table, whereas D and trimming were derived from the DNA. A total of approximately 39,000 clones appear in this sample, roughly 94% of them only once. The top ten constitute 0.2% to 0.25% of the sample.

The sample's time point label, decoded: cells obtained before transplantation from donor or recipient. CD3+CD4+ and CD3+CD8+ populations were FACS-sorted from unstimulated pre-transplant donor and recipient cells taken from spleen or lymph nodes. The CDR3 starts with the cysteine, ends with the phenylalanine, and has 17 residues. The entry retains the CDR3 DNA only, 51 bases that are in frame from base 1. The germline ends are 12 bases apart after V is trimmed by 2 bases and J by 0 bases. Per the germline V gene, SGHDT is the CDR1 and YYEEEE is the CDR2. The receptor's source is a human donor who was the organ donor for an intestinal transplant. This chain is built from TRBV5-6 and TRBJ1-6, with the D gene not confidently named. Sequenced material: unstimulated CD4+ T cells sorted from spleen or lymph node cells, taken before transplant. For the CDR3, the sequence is CASSFDRRSSYNSPLHF. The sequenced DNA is TGTGCCAGCAGCTTTGACCGAAGGAGCTCCTATAATTCACCCCTCCACTTT.